One and the same sample provided the 31 T cell receptor beta chains below, sequenced in a study of tumor and adjacent non-tumor tissue in lung cancer. The template was RNA from unsorted bulk tissue. This non-tumor lung sample came from over 3 cm beyond the tumor edge. The library came from three nested PCR rounds adapted from ARM-PCR protocols. MiXCR was run by TCRdb on the multiplex PCR reads, yielding one entry per CDR3 protein. The data hold some 100,000 distinct CDR3 sequences, with about 80% observed a single time. The sequenced sample was distant non-tumor lung tissue. The receptors derive from a man aged 55 to 70 with small cell lung cancer.

Comment on this clonotype: It is likely a read error, because the conserved phenylalanine at the end of the CDR3 is missing. This rearrangement joins TRBV7-9 to TRBJ2-7; 10 nucleotides align to TRBD1. In germline, CDR1 is SEHNR, CDR2 FQNEAQ (reference sequence). After removal of 6 bases from V and 3 bases from J, the junction contained 2 bases not matched to a gene. This CDR3 region has 13 residues. CDR3 nucleotide sequence: TGTGCCAGCAGTTGGACAGGGGGCTACGAGCAGTACCTC. Translated, it gives CASSWTGGYEQYL.

Concerning this clonotype: This may be a read error: a much more frequent sequence differs by one nucleotide. The chain joins TRBV20-1 to TRBJ1-2; unclear D gene. The CDR3 length is 11 residues. Trimming shortened V by 5 bases and J by 6 bases, and 10 bases separated the two germline ends. Germline loops: CDR1 DFQATT, CDR2 SNEGSKA (reference sequence). The CDR3 reads CSARTRNGYTF. DNA for the CDR3: TGCAGTGCTCGCACCCGGAATGGCTACACCTTC.

Of note for this clonotype: Compared with germline, one end of the junction differs, possibly owing to a read error. The chain couples TRBV20-1 to TRBJ1-1; 7 bases match TRBD1. Germline V gives CDR1 DFQATT, CDR2 SNEGSKA (reference sequence). This CDR3 is built from 18 residues. DNA of the CDR3: TGCGGTGCTAGAAATCTCTACAGGGGCGGAGGAGGGAACTCTGAAGCTTTCTTT. This translates into CGARNLYRGGGGNSEAFF.

The gene calls are TRBV6-5 and TRBJ1-2; 9 bases match TRBD1. The CDR3 contains 16 residues. The germline V gene has CDR1 MNHEY and CDR2 SVGAGI. In nucleotides, the CDR3 is TGTGGCAGTAGCAAAGTTTTTGGGACAGGGTGGTATGGCTACACCTTC. Its protein product is CGSSKVFGTGWYGYTF.

CDR3 in DNA: TGCACCATCAGCCAGGAGATGTCTCAGCCCCAGCATTTT. Translated, it gives CTISQEMSQPQHF. This chain links TRBV4-1 with TRBJ1-5; D ambiguous. CDR3 length equals 13 residues. The V gene's germline CDR1 is MGHRA and CDR2 YSYEKL.

Of note for this clonotype: One end of the junction does not line up with germline, which may come from a read error. The chain couples TRBV11-2 to TRBJ2-2, with a weak D call TRBD1 (6 bases). CDR3 size: 15 residues. Germline V lookup: CDR1 SGHAT, CDR2 FQNNGV. CDR3 region: CASSLGTVDIGELFF. The CDR3 DNA reads TGTGCCAGCAGCTTAGGGACAGTGGACATCGGGGAACTGTTTTTT.

Regarding this clonotype: A junction end diverges from the germline sequence, so it may reflect a read error. The chain carries TRBV11-1 and TRBJ2-7; D might be TRBD1 (6 bases). This CDR3 is 14 amino acids long. The germline gives CDR1 SGHAT, CDR2 FQDESV (reference sequence). CDR3 coding DNA: TGTACCAGCAGCTTAAGGGGGAGCTCCTACGAGCAGTACTTC. This codes for CTSSLRGSSYEQYF.

Comments on this clonotype: A junction end diverges from the germline sequence, so it may reflect a read error. The chain employs TRBV6-1 and TRBJ1-5; the match to TRBD1 covers 7 bases. Germline CDR1 MNHNS, CDR2 SASEGT. The CDR3 has 13 amino acids. The CDR3 sequence is CASRQGSNQPHRF. CDR3 nucleotide sequence: TGTGCCAGTCGACAGGGTAGCAATCAGCCCCACCGTTTT.

Of note for this clonotype: A much larger clonotype is one base distant, so this may be a read error. The chain is built from TRBV7-9 and TRBJ2-7; perhaps D is TRBD1 or TRBD2 (5 bases each). Trimming pared 2 bases from V and 1 base from J, leaving 9 bases between. There are 14 residues in the CDR3. Germline CDR1 and CDR2: SEHNR and FQNEAQ (reference sequence). The CDR3 region is CASSLQWGSYEQYF. The CDR3 coding sequence is TGTGCCAGCAGCTTACAGTGGGGGTCCTACGAGCAGTACTTC.

This clonotype came up many times. The chain carries TRBV29-1 and TRBJ1-1; no reliable D call. Deletions cut 0 bases from V and 7 bases from J, with 12 bases between. Looked up from germline, CDR1 is SQVTM and CDR2 is ANQGSEA. The CDR3 length is 13 residues. For the CDR3, the DNA is TGCAGCGTTGAAGACCCCAAAGGGTATGAAGCTTTCTTT. Translating it yields CSVEDPKGYEAFF.

Points on this clonotype: The junction differs from germline at one of its ends, possibly a read error. J is TRBJ2-3 and V is TRBV5-5; D perhaps matches TRBD2 (5 bases). The CDR3 totals 15 residues. CDR1 is SGHKS and CDR2 is YYEKEE in the germline V gene (reference sequence). The CDR3 sequence: CAGSLEGPSTDMQYF. CDR3 coding DNA: TGTGCCGGCAGCTTAGAGGGCCCTAGCACAGATATGCAGTATTTT.

As concerns this clonotype: The CDR3 ends on some other residue instead of the conserved phenylalanine or tryptophan, so this is likely a read error. V gene TRBV4-1 combines with J gene TRBJ2-3, with 9 bases that match TRBD2. Germline V gene lookup returns CDR1 MGHRA and CDR2 YSYEKL. J lost 1 base, V lost 1 base, and 6 bases had no gene match. The CDR3 is made up of 17 amino acids. The CDR3 nucleotides are TGCGCCAGCAGCCAAGTAAAACTAGCGGGTCGCACAGATACGCAGTATTTG. It codes for CASSQVKLAGRTDTQYL.

V is TRBV11-2 and J is TRBJ2-7, with D perhaps being TRBD1 or TRBD2 (6 bases each). The CDR3 length is 15 residues. The germline CDR1 and CDR2 sequences are SGHAT and FQNNGV. The CDR3 sequence is CTSSPSVWGADEQYV. CDR3 nucleotide sequence: TGTACCAGTAGCCCCTCGGTTTGGGGGGCAGACGAGCAGTACGTC.

Comments on this clonotype: Its ends do not fully match the called genes, so a read error is possible. The chain couples TRBV6-5 to TRBJ2-2; D is possibly TRBD2 (7 bases). This CDR3 comprises 14 residues. In germline, CDR1 is MNHEY, CDR2 SVGAGI. Here the CDR3 DNA reads TGTGCCAGCCAGAGGGGGAGGGGAACCGGGGACCTGTTTTTC. Amino acid sequence: CASQRGRGTGDLFF.

This clonotype was seen once. Since the CDR3 does not end with the conserved phenylalanine or tryptophan, this likely comes from a read error. This rearrangement joins TRBV12-3 or TRBV12-4 to TRBJ2-5, with 8 positions matching TRBD1. The CDR3 is 14 residues long. The CDR3 loop is CASSSMDREETQYL. The CDR3 nucleotides are TGTGCTAGCAGTTCAATGGACAGGGAAGAGACCCAGTACCTC.

Comment on this clonotype: Without the conserved terminal phenylalanine or tryptophan, this CDR3 likely stems from a read error. It is unclear where the CDR3 begins or ends on the DNA, so no DNA is shown, and the CDR3 is as TCRdb lists it. This chain connects TRBV12-3 or TRBV12-4 to TRBJ2-5. Both ends counted, the CDR3 spans 13 residues. CDR3 region: CASSSQSVETQYS.

As for this clonotype: At one of its ends the junction is not consistent with the germline gene, which may arise from a read error. J is TRBJ2-5 and V is TRBV12-3 or TRBV12-4, with 7 positions matching TRBD1. This CDR3 has 15 residues. The CDR3 sequence: CASSDGQEATETHYF. CDR3 nucleotide sequence: TGTGCCAGCAGTGACGGACAGGAGGCCACGGAGACCCATTACTTC.

On this clonotype itself: One junction end disagrees with the germline gene, perhaps due to a read error. The chain couples TRBV4-2 to TRBJ2-2; possibly TRBD2 for D (5 bases). Per germline, CDR1 LGHNA and CDR2 YNFKEQ. The CDR3 extends over 16 amino acids. This chain's CDR3 is CASSQGLWANTGELLF. The CDR3 DNA sequence: TGTGCCAGCAGCCAAGGTTTGTGGGCCAACACCGGGGAGCTGTTATTT.

For this clonotype: One end of the junction fails to match germline, which may point to a read error. V is TRBV12-3 or TRBV12-4 and J is TRBJ2-1; 7 nucleotides match TRBD1. The CDR3 sequence is 14 residues long. The CDR3 spells CASSPGTEHNEELF. In DNA form, the CDR3 reads TGTGCCAGCAGTCCCGGGACAGAGCACAATGAGGAGCTCTTC.

The J gene is TRBJ2-1, the V gene TRBV30; D might be TRBD1 (6 bases). The CDR3 contains 13 residues. CDR1 and CDR2 (germline): GTSNPN, SVGIG (reference sequence). CDR3 bases: TGTGATCGGGATAGGGGGTTTGGGAATGAGCAGTTCTTC. This sequence encodes CDRDRGFGNEQFF.

For this clonotype: One end of the junction varies from germline; a read error may be responsible. This chain connects TRBV12-3 or TRBV12-4 to TRBJ1-5; unclear D gene. The CDR3 extends over 13 amino acids. CDR3 bases: TGTGCCAACAGTTTGGCAGGTGGCCAGCTCCAGCATTTT. Encoded protein: CANSLAGGQLQHF.

This clonotype was counted many times. V gene TRBV5-6 combines with J gene TRBJ1-2; 7 nucleotides match TRBD1. Per the germline V gene, CDR1 is SGHDT and CDR2 is YYEEEE. This CDR3 region has 13 residues. The junction had 7 bases not matched to a gene; V was cut back by 6 bases and J by 5 bases. CDR3 loop: CASTPPGGYGYTF. The CDR3 DNA sequence: TGTGCCAGCACCCCCCCAGGGGGTTATGGCTACACCTTC. The variable domain in full, completed from reference TRBV5-6 and TRBJ1-2, reads DAGVTQSPTHLIKTRGQQVTLRCSPKSGHDTVSWYQQALGQGPQFIFQYYEEEERQRGNFPDRFSGHQFPNYSSELNVNALLLGDSALYLCASTPPGGYGYTFGSGTRLTVV.

Regarding this clonotype: An end of the junction differs from the germline gene, which may be a read error. V gene TRBV6-5 combines with J gene TRBJ2-2; possible D gene TRBD2, 6 bases. This CDR3 region has 16 residues. Germline CDR1 reads MNHEY; CDR2 reads SVGAGI. The CDR3 nucleotides read TGTGCCAGCAGACCCTGGCGGGGTGATTCTACCAGGGAACTGTTTTTT. This encodes CASRPWRGDSTRELFF.

Notes on this clonotype: A read error may explain this, as a much larger clone is one base away. The genes are TRBV30 and TRBJ2-2; 11 bases align to TRBD2. The V gene's germline CDR1 is GTSNPN and CDR2 SVGIG (reference sequence). V shed 4 bases, J shed 7 bases, and the junction held 5 bases outside the gene matches. The CDR3 consists of 14 residues. The CDR3 DNA sequence: TGTGCCTGGAATAGCGGGAGGGCCGTCGGGGAGCTGTTTTTT. Its protein product is CAWNSGRAVGELFF.

In the case of this clonotype: The conserved closing phenylalanine or tryptophan is absent in this CDR3, likely reflecting a read error. The chain has TRBV11-3 and TRBJ2-1; D not resolved. CDR3 length: 13 amino acids. Deletions cut 7 bases from V and 5 bases from J, with 12 bases between. Germline-derived CDR1 and CDR2 are SGHNT and YENEEA. This chain's CDR3 is CASNAYTNNEQFY. The CDR3 coding sequence is TGTGCCAGCAACGCGTATACTAACAATGAGCAGTTCTAC.

V gene TRBV2 combines with J gene TRBJ2-2, with D possibly matching TRBD1 (5 bases). Germline V gene lookup returns CDR1 SNHLY and CDR2 FYNNEI. The CDR3 has 14 residues. V dropped 0 bases and J dropped 6 bases, with 8 bases sitting between them. The CDR3 loop is CASSEAQGAGELFF. The CDR3 bases are TGTGCCAGCAGTGAAGCCCAGGGTGCCGGGGAGCTGTTTTTT.

The chain is built from TRBV4-2 and TRBJ2-7; 7 positions match TRBD1. Unmatched junction bases numbered 7, after V lost 1 base and J lost 1 base. Germline V gene data show CDR1 as LGHNA and CDR2 as YNFKEQ. The CDR3 is 16 residues long. CDR3 residues: CASSQATGAGSYEQYF. CDR3 sequence (DNA): TGTGCCAGCAGCCAAGCAACAGGGGCAGGTTCCTACGAGCAGTACTTC.

On this clonotype: This may arise from a read error, as a much more abundant clone is one base away. J is TRBJ1-6 and V is TRBV7-9; no reliable D call. Germline CDR1 and CDR2: SEHNR and FQNEAQ (reference sequence). V lost 2 bases, J lost 13 bases, and 9 bases lay in between. The CDR3 has 12 amino acids. CDR3 region: CASSLSGTPLHF. The CDR3 DNA reads as TGTGCCAGCAGCTTATCAGGCACCCCCCTCCACTTT.

On this clonotype itself: At one boundary the junction diverges from the germline segment, which might be a read error. The V gene is TRBV4-1, the J gene TRBJ2-5, with TRBD2 matching 10 bases. This CDR3 has 15 amino acids. Germline CDR1 reads MGHRA; CDR2 reads YSYEKL. CDR3: CVSSQGTSERETQYF. In DNA, the CDR3 is TGCGTCAGCAGCCAAGGGACTAGCGAGCGTGAGACCCAGTACTTC.

Worth noting for this clonotype: The junction shows a germline mismatch at one end, possibly a read error. The V and J genes are TRBV5-6 and TRBJ1-1; weak D call: TRBD1 (6 bases). The CDR3 is 16 residues long. The germline CDR1 and CDR2 sequences are SGHDT and YYEEEE. The CDR3 sequence is CASGLASGTPNTKAFF. CDR3 bases: TGTGCCAGCGGCTTGGCCTCCGGGACACCGAACACTAAAGCTTTCTTT.

This clonotype has at least ten counts. A much larger clone differs from this one at a single base, so this may be a read error. The chain couples TRBV29-1 to TRBJ2-3; D is perhaps TRBD2 (5 bases). The V gene's germline CDR1 is SQVTM and CDR2 ANQGSEA. V dropped 2 bases and J dropped 5 bases, with 14 bases sitting between them. This CDR3 is built from 14 residues. The CDR3 spells CSVENGVALDTQYF. As DNA, the CDR3 is TGCAGCGTTGAAAACGGGGTTGCCCTAGATACGCAGTATTTT.